This is a list of T cell receptor beta chains from one sample in a study of blood T cells in healthy people across ages. TCRdb called the 5' RACE reads again in MiXCR, with one record for every CDR3 protein. This sample has under 1 million distinct CDR3 sequences, with under 45% found just once. Material for sequencing was blood. The receptors originated from a man aged 55 to 70 in good health. Each CDR3 is given with its conserved first and last residue. A D gene is named only where the DNA matches it firmly. Expanded clones get a size class; other rows say once, few or many, or leave the size out.

d_gene	abundance	v_gene	j_gene	CDR3nt	CDR3aa
NA	NA	TRBV7-9	TRBJ1-5	TGTGCCAGCCCGCACCGGCCCCAGCATTTT	CASPHRPQHF
NA	few	TRBV29-1	TRBJ2-5	TGCAGCCCACGGGTGGAGGAGACCCAGTACTTC	CSPRVEETQYF
TRBD1	NA	TRBV6-2/TRBV6-3	TRBJ2-1	TGTGCCAGCAGTGATCCGGGACAGGTCGCTTTTTATGAGCAGTTCTTC	CASSDPGQVAFYEQFF
NA	NA	TRBV19	TRBJ2-7	TGTGCCAGTAGTACGGAGGGCTATGAGCAGTACTTC	CASSTEGYEQYF
NA	few	TRBV7-3	TRBJ2-3	TGTGCCAGCAGCTTAAACCCGACGGCCTGTCCGCAGTATTTT	CASSLNPTACPQYF
NA	once	TRBV7-8	TRBJ1-1	TGTGCCAGCAGCTTAGCGGGGCGGGGGTTGGACACTGAAGCTTTCTTT	CASSLAGRGLDTEAFF
TRBD1	many	TRBV5-1	TRBJ2-4	TGCGCCAGCAGCCCGGGACAGGGCGAGGACAAAAACATTCAGTACTTC	CASSPGQGEDKNIQYF
NA	NA	TRBV14	TRBJ1-6	TGTGCCAGCAGCGCGACATCCGGAGGTATCGGTTCACCCCTCCACTTT	CASSATSGGIGSPLHF
NA	NA	TRBV14	TRBJ2-7	TGTGCCAGCAGAGACGACAGTGGCTACGAGCAGTACTTC	CASRDDSGYEQYF
NA	NA	TRBV6-2/TRBV6-3	TRBJ1-1	TGTGCCAGCAGTTACCAGGGTCCGAGGGGGGCTTTCTTT	CASSYQGPRGAFF
TRBD2	few	TRBV5-6	TRBJ2-3	TGTGCCAGCAGCCCTGTACCGGGGGGTCCCACAGATACGCAGTATTTT	CASSPVPGGPTDTQYF
NA	few	TRBV24-1	TRBJ2-3	TGTGCCACCAGTAAGGCGCGGGTTGCCCCCACAGATACGCAGTATTTT	CATSKARVAPTDTQYF
TRBD1	few	TRBV5-5	TRBJ1-2	TGTGCCAGCAGCTTCCGGACGGGACAGGTGGTATACTATGGCTACACCTTC	CASSFRTGQVVYYGYTF
NA	few	TRBV6-1	TRBJ2-4	TGTGCCAGCAGTGAGCCCCAGACCAAAAACATTCAGTACTTC	CASSEPQTKNIQYF
NA	NA	TRBV28	TRBJ2-6	TGTGCCAGCAGTTCGGCGGACAATCACTCTGGGGCCAACGTCCTGACTTTC	CASSSADNHSGANVLTF
TRBD1	NA	TRBV5-1	TRBJ2-6	TGCGCCAGCAGCCATTCCGGGACAGCCTACTCTGGGGCCAACGTCCTGACTTTC	CASSHSGTAYSGANVLTF
NA	NA	TRBV4-3	TRBJ2-5	TGCGCCAGCAGCCAAGTCCAGGGGGAGACCCAGTACTTC	CASSQVQGETQYF
NA	NA	TRBV5-1	TRBJ2-4	TGCGCCAGCAGGGGTGAGGGGGGAGCCAAAAACATTCCGTACTTC	CASRGEGGAKNIPYF
NA	few	TRBV5-5	TRBJ2-7	TGTGCCAGCAGCTTGGGCCAAGAGTCCTACGAGCAGTACTTC	CASSLGQESYEQYF
NA	NA	TRBV4-2	TRBJ1-2	TGTGCCAGCAGCCAAGATTATCAGGGTCGCTATGGCTACACCTTC	CASSQDYQGRYGYTF
TRBD2	NA	TRBV7-2	TRBJ2-7	TGTGCCGGCAGCTGGGGGACTAGCGGTTACGAGCAGTACTTC	CAGSWGTSGYEQYF
NA	few	TRBV20-1	TRBJ2-5	TGCAGTGCTACCAGGAATTTAGAGACCCAGTACTTC	CSATRNLETQYF
NA	NA	TRBV12-3/TRBV12-4	TRBJ2-7	TGTGCCAGCAGTTTACGGGCACACTCCTGCGAGCAGTACTTC	CASSLRAHSCEQYF
NA	NA	TRBV20-1	TRBJ2-5	TGCAGTGCTAGGGTCTGGGAGGCTCAAGAGACCCAGTACTTC	CSARVWEAQETQYF
NA	few	TRBV2	TRBJ1-4	TGTGCCAGCAGTGGGTCATTTGACGAAAAACTGTTTTTT	CASSGSFDEKLFF
NA	NA	TRBV6-2/TRBV6-3	TRBJ2-1	TGTGCCAGCAGCCTAGCGCCCTACAATGAGCGGTTCTTC	CASSLAPYNERFF
NA	many	TRBV5-1	TRBJ1-2	TGCGCCAGCGGCCTCCGGGGTAACTATGGCTACACCTTC	CASGLRGNYGYTF
NA	few	TRBV6-5	TRBJ1-4	TGCGGGACAAAGGATAACGCGGACCGGGAAAAACTGTTTTTT	CGTKDNADREKLFF
TRBD2	NA	TRBV14	TRBJ2-1	TGTGCCAGCAGCCAAGAACGAGCGGGGGCTTGCAATGAGCAGTTCTTC	CASSQERAGACNEQFF
TRBD1	few	TRBV6-2/TRBV6-3	TRBJ1-2	TGTGCCAGCAGGGGGACAGTCTCAAACTATGGCTACACCTTC	CASRGTVSNYGYTF
NA	NA	TRBV6-1	TRBJ2-5	TGTGCCAGCAGTGCTAATACAGGGATCCAAGAGACCCAGTACTTC	CASSANTGIQETQYF
TRBD1	few	TRBV5-1	TRBJ2-5	TGCGCCAGCCGGGATCTGGGACAGCCGCAAGAGACCCAGTACTTC	CASRDLGQPQETQYF
TRBD2	NA	TRBV20-1	TRBJ2-1	TGCAGAGCCGATAGCGGGGGGAACAATGAGCAGTTCTTC	CRADSGGNNEQFF
TRBD1	many	TRBV5-1	TRBJ2-1	TGCGCCAGCAGCTTGGGACAGGGTATGGGTGAGCAGTTCTTC	CASSLGQGMGEQFF
NA	NA	TRBV20-1	TRBJ2-3	TGCAGTGCTTTCGGGGGCCTAAATACGCAGTATTTT	CSAFGGLNTQYF
NA	NA	TRBV7-2	TRBJ1-1	TGTGCCAGCAGCTTGGGGGGGAGTAAAGGCAAAGGTGGGGCTTTCTTT	CASSLGGSKGKGGAFF
TRBD1	NA	TRBV12-3/TRBV12-4	TRBJ1-1	TGTGCCAGCAGTTTAGGGGGACAGGTAGGGAACACTGAAGCTTTCTTT	CASSLGGQVGNTEAFF
NA	NA	TRBV10-2	TRBJ1-4	TGCGCCACGGGACCGGGACGGAGTAATGAAAAACTGTTTTTT	CATGPGRSNEKLFF
NA	many	TRBV29-1	TRBJ2-7	TGCAGCGTTGTTACAGAGTTAAAGGAGCAGTACTTC	CSVVTELKEQYF
NA	NA	TRBV27	TRBJ2-1	TGTGCCAGCAGTTTTTGGGGCTCCTACAATGAGCAGTTCTTC	CASSFWGSYNEQFF
TRBD1	many	TRBV15	TRBJ2-5	TGTGCCACCAGCAGCGACAGGGTAGAGACCCAGTACTTC	CATSSDRVETQYF
NA	NA	TRBV28	TRBJ2-1	TGTGCCAGCAGTCCCCTCAATGGCAATGAGCAGTTCTTC	CASSPLNGNEQFF
NA	NA	TRBV7-2	TRBJ2-1	TGTGCCAGCAGCTTGAGAGGACAGACAAACAATGAGCAGTTCTTC	CASSLRGQTNNEQFF
NA	once	TRBV3-1	TRBJ1-2	TGTGCCAGCAAAAACCAGGGGAGTGGTGGCTACACCTTC	CASKNQGSGGYTF
TRBD1	NA	TRBV29-1	TRBJ2-5	TGCAGCGCCAGGGACAGGGGTAGGGAGCAGTACTTC	CSARDRGREQYF
TRBD1	many	TRBV24-1	TRBJ2-1	TGTGCCACCAGTGACTCCGGGACAGGGGGGAATGAGCAGTTCTTC	CATSDSGTGGNEQFF
NA	NA	TRBV5-1	TRBJ2-7	TGCGCCAGCAGCTTGGCAGGGACCCCTAACAGGTCTTACTACGAGCAGTACTTC	CASSLAGTPNRSYYEQYF
NA	once	TRBV7-9	TRBJ2-7	TGTGCCAGCAGCCCACGTTTGGGTAGGGACGAGCAGTACTTC	CASSPRLGRDEQYF
TRBD1	many	TRBV25-1	TRBJ2-7	TGTGCCAGCAGTGGGATACAGGGGCCCTTCTACGAGCAGTACTTC	CASSGIQGPFYEQYF
TRBD1	NA	TRBV7-9	TRBJ1-4	TGTGCCAGCAGCCCAGGGGGGACAGGGCGAGAAAAACTGTTTTTT	CASSPGGTGREKLFF
NA	NA	TRBV4-3	TRBJ2-3	TGCGCCAGCAGCCAAGACTATCTTAGGGAAACTAGCACAGATACGCAGTATTTT	CASSQDYLRETSTDTQYF
TRBD1	few	TRBV12-3/TRBV12-4	TRBJ2-5	TGTGCCAGCAGACCGGGACAGACTAAAGAGACCCAGTACTTC	CASRPGQTKETQYF
TRBD2	NA	TRBV6-5	TRBJ2-5	TGTGCCAGCACCGGCCTTGCTAGCGGGGTTGCCGGACAGTACTTC	CASTGLASGVAGQYF
NA	once	TRBV18	TRBJ2-4	TGTGCCAGCTCACCACCTATGCCAACCTCCACCAAAAACATTCAGTACTTC	CASSPPMPTSTKNIQYF
NA	few	TRBV2	TRBJ2-4	TGTGCCAGCAGTGAAGAGACGGGCCGAGCCAAAAACATTCAGTACTTC	CASSEETGRAKNIQYF
TRBD2	many	TRBV4-3	TRBJ2-7	TGCGCCAGCAGCCCCCTAGCGGGGGCCTCCTACGAGCAGTACTTC	CASSPLAGASYEQYF
NA	NA	TRBV6-2/TRBV6-3	TRBJ2-3	TGTGCCAGCAGCCCAAAGACAGTCACAGATACGCAGTATTTT	CASSPKTVTDTQYF
TRBD2	few	TRBV5-1	TRBJ2-7	TGCGCCAGCAGCTTGGAGAGCGGGGGCCGAGAGCAGTACTTC	CASSLESGGREQYF